A selection of T cell receptor beta chains follows, all from one sample in a study of vaccination and CD4 T cells after COVID-19. These receptors lack a known antigen. TCRdb redid the calling of the PCR reads with MiXCR, one entry per CDR3 protein. The sample includes about 14,000 distinct CDR3 sequences, around 50% of them seen just once. The sequencing sample was made of CD4+ T cells from blood, cultured in vitro. These receptors were taken from a human donor who had recovered from COVID-19. Each CDR3 is given with its conserved first and last residue. D genes are given only for firm matches. Size tells how often a clone was seen (once, few, many) or the class of an expanded clone, and some rows leave it out.

D: -; size: -; V: TRBV30; J: TRBJ1-5; CDR3: CAWSSRGNQPQHF; DNA: TGTGCCTGGAGTTCCCGGGGCAATCAGCCCCAGCATTTT
D: -; size: -; V: TRBV15; J: TRBJ2-2; CDR3: CATSRVTRGTGELFF; DNA: TGTGCCACCAGCAGAGTTACAAGGGGCACCGGGGAGCTGTTTTTT
D: -; size: -; V: TRBV12-3/TRBV12-4; J: TRBJ1-2; CDR3: CASSFVGNGYTF; DNA: TGTGCCAGCAGTTTCGTAGGGAATGGCTACACCTTC
D: -; size: -; V: TRBV5-1; J: TRBJ1-1; CDR3: CASSNGVDTEAFF; DNA: TGCGCCAGCAGCAACGGGGTGGACACTGAAGCTTTCTTT
D: -; size: -; V: TRBV6-1; J: TRBJ2-3; CDR3: CASSEGTEGGTDTQYF; DNA: TGTGCCAGCAGTGAAGGGACCGAGGGCGGCACAGATACGCAGTATTTT
D: -; size: -; V: TRBV20-1; J: TRBJ2-3; CDR3: CSARDLGESTDTQYF; DNA: TGCAGTGCTAGAGATCTCGGCGAGAGCACAGATACGCAGTATTTT
D: -; size: few; V: TRBV7-2; J: TRBJ1-6; CDR3: CASSLGPGDYNSPLHF; DNA: TGTGCCAGCAGCTTAGGCCCAGGCGACTATAATTCACCCCTCCACTTT
D: -; size: once; V: TRBV6-5; J: TRBJ1-1; CDR3: CASSYLIGMNTEAFF; DNA: TGTGCCAGCAGTTACTTAATAGGCATGAACACTGAAGCTTTCTTT
D: TRBD2; size: few; V: TRBV24-1; J: TRBJ2-4; CDR3: CATSPLAGNIQYF; DNA: TGTGCCACCAGCCCACTAGCGGGAAACATTCAGTACTTC
D: -; size: -; V: TRBV15; J: TRBJ2-3; CDR3: CATSRDSWGPTDTQYF; DNA: TGTGCCACCAGCAGGGACTCATGGGGGCCCACAGATACGCAGTATTTT
D: -; size: few; V: TRBV10-3; J: TRBJ1-1; CDR3: CAIILNPGATEAFF; DNA: TGTGCCATCATCCTAAACCCTGGGGCCACTGAAGCTTTCTTT
D: TRBD2; size: -; V: TRBV6-2/TRBV6-3; J: TRBJ2-1; CDR3: CASSYSPRTSGRTNEQFF; DNA: TGTGCCAGCAGTTACTCGCCTCGGACTAGCGGGCGCACCAATGAGCAGTTCTTC
D: TRBD1; size: few; V: TRBV7-9; J: TRBJ1-2; CDR3: CASSSGTGNGYTF; DNA: TGTGCCAGCAGCTCCGGGACAGGGAATGGCTACACCTTC
D: -; size: -; V: TRBV6-2/TRBV6-3; J: TRBJ1-1; CDR3: CASGGYTEAFF; DNA: TGTGCCAGCGGAGGATACACTGAAGCTTTCTTT
D: -; size: large; V: TRBV20-1; J: TRBJ1-2; CDR3: CSARDFRGTYGYTF; DNA: TGCAGTGCTAGGGACTTCAGAGGCACCTATGGCTACACCTTC
D: -; size: -; V: TRBV5-4; J: TRBJ2-3; CDR3: CASTETRGSTDTQYF; DNA: TGTGCCAGCACCGAAACCAGGGGTAGCACAGATACGCAGTATTTT
D: -; size: -; V: TRBV20-1; J: TRBJ1-2; CDR3: CSASKRDGYTF; DNA: TGCAGTGCTAGCAAACGGGATGGCTACACCTTC
D: -; size: -; V: TRBV2; J: TRBJ1-1; CDR3: CASRYGENTEAFF; DNA: TGTGCCAGCAGGTATGGGGAGAACACTGAAGCTTTCTTT
D: -; size: few; V: TRBV27; J: TRBJ1-2; CDR3: CASRTGTVYGYTF; DNA: TGTGCCAGCAGAACCGGGACGGTCTATGGCTACACCTTC
D: TRBD2; size: -; V: TRBV7-3; J: TRBJ2-3; CDR3: CASSLMGLAEDTQYF; DNA: TGTGCCAGCAGCTTGATGGGACTAGCGGAAGATACGCAGTATTTT
D: TRBD1; size: -; V: TRBV12-3/TRBV12-4; J: TRBJ1-2; CDR3: CASSLRGQLGYTF; DNA: TGTGCCAGCAGTTTGAGGGGACAGCTAGGCTACACCTTC
D: -; size: few; V: TRBV19; J: TRBJ1-1; CDR3: CASSNFQNTEAFF; DNA: TGTGCCAGTAGTAACTTCCAGAACACTGAAGCTTTCTTT
D: -; size: -; V: TRBV5-4; J: TRBJ1-4; CDR3: CASSLEGSNEKLFF; DNA: TGTGCCAGCAGCTTGGAGGGGTCTAATGAAAAACTGTTTTTT
D: TRBD1; size: -; V: TRBV7-2; J: TRBJ2-2; CDR3: CASSLNRGATGELFF; DNA: TGTGCCAGCAGCCTAAACAGGGGAGCCACCGGGGAGCTGTTTTTT
D: -; size: -; V: TRBV20-1; J: TRBJ1-1; CDR3: CSASKTIMNTEAFF; DNA: TGCAGTGCCTCCAAGACAATCATGAACACTGAAGCTTTCTTT
D: TRBD1; size: -; V: TRBV30; J: TRBJ1-6; CDR3: CAFWTGNNSPLHF; DNA: TGTGCCTTCTGGACAGGGAATAATTCACCCCTCCACTTT
D: TRBD1; size: few; V: TRBV30; J: TRBJ1-1; CDR3: CAWRGQGGDTEAFF; DNA: TGTGCCTGGAGGGGACAGGGTGGGGACACTGAAGCTTTCTTT
D: -; size: -; V: TRBV7-2; J: TRBJ1-1; CDR3: CASSRMVSTEAFF; DNA: TGTGCCAGCAGCCGAATGGTGAGCACTGAAGCTTTCTTT
D: -; size: -; V: TRBV5-1; J: TRBJ1-6; CDR3: CASSLAFGAENSPLHF; DNA: TGCGCCAGCAGCTTGGCTTTTGGGGCGGAGAATTCACCCCTCCACTTT
D: TRBD1; size: -; V: TRBV27; J: TRBJ1-2; CDR3: CASSLSIGQGARGYTF; DNA: TGTGCCAGCAGTTTATCGATAGGCCAGGGGGCTCGGGGCTACACCTTC
D: -; size: few; V: TRBV5-4; J: TRBJ1-4; CDR3: CASSLGRRKLFF; DNA: TGTGCCAGCAGCTTAGGGCGGAGAAAACTGTTTTTT